The sample holds a few counts of the clone carrying this TCR beta chain. The antigen remains unidentified. The data originate from a study of beta chain features in type 1 diabetes. Sequencing targeted expressed TCRB transcripts, as all isolated RNA had been reverse transcribed. TCRdb keeps only in-frame clones here, not all; method: immunoSEQ multiplex PCR. The data hold a few hundred thousand clones, with around 26% observed a single time. General observations from the study: Patients and controls would share equally any PCR tilt toward shorter templates. In type 1 diabetes patients, VDJ junctions had fewer insertions; deletions at these junctions were more frequent.

All sorted populations exceeded 95% purity. The germline V gene has CDR1 LGHNA and CDR2 YSLEER. This CDR3 has 15 amino acids. After removal of 2 bases from V and 4 bases from J, the junction contained 4 bases not matched to a gene. The source is a man under 40 in good health. The V gene is TRBV4-3, the J gene TRBJ2-1; 8 bases agree with TRBD1. The sequencing input was central memory CD4+ T cells from blood. In DNA form, the CDR3 reads TGCGCCAGCAGCCAAACGGACAGGGAATACAATGAGCAGTTCTTC. Translation: CASSQTDREYNEQFF.